This is a list of T cell receptor beta chains from one sample in a study of STAT5B mutations in CD4+ large granular lymphocyte leukemia. Method: immunoSEQ multiplex PCR; TCRdb's copy keeps in-frame clones and lacks some. Of some 32,000 clones in the sample, about 82% were seen once. Sample: CD4+ T cells from blood buffy coats. Receptors originate from a human donor in good health. Each CDR3 is given with its conserved first and last residue. Each record gives: V gene, J gene, clone size, D gene, CDR3 protein, CDR3 DNA. The D gene is left open where the match is weak. Where a row states a size, it is once, few, many or the class of an expanded clone; other rows omit it.

V: TRBV6-5
J: TRBJ2-3
size: NA
D: NA
CDR3: CASGGAQDTQYF
DNA: TGTGCCAGCGGAGGGGCACAAGATACGCAGTATTTT

V: TRBV4-2
J: TRBJ2-7
size: NA
D: NA
CDR3: CASSLGGQPYEQYF
DNA: TGTGCCAGCAGCTTGGGGGGGCAACCCTACGAGCAGTACTTC

V: TRBV5-1
J: TRBJ1-6
size: NA
D: TRBD1
CDR3: CASRDGQGDSPLHF
DNA: TGCGCCAGCAGAGACGGACAGGGGGATTCACCCCTCCACTTT

V: TRBV19
J: TRBJ2-1
size: NA
D: TRBD1
CDR3: CASNSASQGVNEQFF
DNA: TGTGCCAGTAATTCTGCCTCTCAGGGGGTAAATGAGCAGTTCTTC

V: TRBV29-1
J: TRBJ1-5
size: NA
D: NA
CDR3: CSVILTGLNQPQHF
DNA: TGCAGCGTTATTTTGACAGGACTGAATCAGCCCCAGCATTTT

V: TRBV30
J: TRBJ2-5
size: NA
D: NA
CDR3: CAWRRGRSRETQYF
DNA: TGTGCCTGGAGACGCGGGCGGAGCAGGGAGACCCAGTACTTC

V: TRBV27
J: TRBJ2-4
size: NA
D: TRBD1
CDR3: CASSLDYLTGARNIQYF
DNA: TGTGCCAGCAGTTTAGACTATCTCACAGGGGCTCGGAACATTCAGTACTTC

V: TRBV19
J: TRBJ1-5
size: NA
D: TRBD1
CDR3: CASSQGGGQPQHF
DNA: TGTGCCAGTAGTCAGGGGGGCGGTCAGCCCCAGCATTTT

V: TRBV2
J: TRBJ2-5
size: once
D: NA
CDR3: CASSEEGGRRETQYF
DNA: TGTGCCAGCAGTGAAGAGGGGGGGCGGAGGGAGACCCAGTACTTC

V: TRBV11-2
J: TRBJ2-1
size: NA
D: NA
CDR3: CASSLRPDSYNEQFF
DNA: TGTGCCAGCAGCTTGAGGCCCGACAGTTACAATGAGCAGTTCTTC

V: TRBV5-1
J: TRBJ1-4
size: NA
D: TRBD1
CDR3: CASSPGTGVSNEKLFF
DNA: TGCGCCAGCAGCCCCGGGACAGGCGTGTCGAATGAAAAACTGTTTTTT

V: TRBV7-2
J: TRBJ2-5
size: NA
D: TRBD1
CDR3: CASSSRGRGETQYF
DNA: TGTGCCAGCAGCTCCAGGGGGCGTGGTGAGACCCAGTACTTC

V: TRBV7-3
J: TRBJ2-1
size: NA
D: NA
CDR3: CASSLTSGAQEFF
DNA: TGTGCCAGCAGCTTAACTAGCGGCGCTCAAGAGTTCTTC

V: TRBV5-1
J: TRBJ2-1
size: NA
D: NA
CDR3: CASSLGRILSYNEQFF
DNA: TGCGCCAGCAGCTTGGGGCGGATTCTTTCCTACAATGAGCAGTTCTTC

V: TRBV7-6
J: TRBJ2-7
size: few
D: NA
CDR3: CASSLRTTAAYEQYF
DNA: TGTGCCAGCAGCCTCAGAACTACCGCCGCCTACGAGCAGTACTTC

V: TRBV9
J: TRBJ2-3
size: NA
D: NA
CDR3: CASSVEGLPEYF
DNA: TGTGCCAGCAGCGTAGAGGGACTCCCTGAGTATTTT

V: TRBV5-1
J: TRBJ2-1
size: NA
D: NA
CDR3: CASSLGWGPLRNEQFF
DNA: TGCGCCAGCAGCTTGGGGTGGGGGCCCCTTAGAAATGAGCAGTTCTTC

V: TRBV30
J: TRBJ2-1
size: NA
D: NA
CDR3: CAWSPVVETNEQFF
DNA: TGTGCCTGGAGTCCTGTCGTAGAAACCAATGAGCAGTTCTTC

V: TRBV5-1
J: TRBJ2-1
size: once
D: TRBD1
CDR3: CASSFRDRVGHNEQFF
DNA: TGCGCCAGCAGCTTCCGGGACAGGGTTGGTCACAATGAGCAGTTCTTC

V: TRBV19
J: TRBJ2-7
size: once
D: NA
CDR3: CASADDPYEQYF
DNA: TGTGCCAGCGCGGACGACCCCTACGAGCAGTACTTC

V: TRBV2
J: TRBJ2-1
size: NA
D: TRBD2
CDR3: CASSGPLGGRALEQFF
DNA: TGTGCCAGCAGTGGTCCCCTGGGCGGGAGGGCCCTTGAGCAGTTCTTC

V: TRBV28
J: TRBJ2-7
size: NA
D: NA
CDR3: CASRPPSYGEQYF
DNA: TGTGCCAGCAGGCCCCCCTCGTACGGCGAGCAGTACTTC

V: TRBV7-6
J: TRBJ2-7
size: NA
D: TRBD2
CDR3: CASSMGLAGEWYEQYF
DNA: TGTGCCAGCAGCATGGGACTAGCGGGAGAGTGGTACGAGCAGTACTTC

V: TRBV5-1
J: TRBJ2-7
size: once
D: NA
CDR3: CASSLESQSYEQYF
DNA: TGCGCCAGCAGCTTGGAGTCCCAGAGCTACGAGCAGTACTTC

V: TRBV20-1
J: TRBJ2-7
size: NA
D: NA
CDR3: CSAAPGYEQYF
DNA: TGCAGTGCAGCCCCTGGCTACGAGCAGTACTTC

V: TRBV30
J: TRBJ1-2
size: NA
D: NA
CDR3: CAWENPMAGTPLRGYTF
DNA: TGTGCCTGGGAAAACCCCATGGCCGGGACACCCTTGAGGGGCTACACCTTC

V: TRBV18
J: TRBJ1-4
size: few
D: TRBD1
CDR3: CASSPRQGEKLFF
DNA: TGTGCCAGCTCACCACGACAGGGGGAAAAACTGTTTTTT

V: TRBV5-1
J: TRBJ2-2
size: NA
D: NA
CDR3: CASSPTTAAGTGELFF
DNA: TGCGCCAGCAGCCCTACAACAGCCGCTGGAACCGGGGAGCTGTTTTTT

V: TRBV5-1
J: TRBJ2-6
size: NA
D: NA
CDR3: CASSLWAVSGANVLTF
DNA: TGCGCCAGCAGCTTGTGGGCAGTCTCTGGGGCCAACGTCCTGACTTTC

V: TRBV5-6
J: TRBJ2-7
size: NA
D: NA
CDR3: CASRFYGELYEEQYF
DNA: TGTGCCAGCAGGTTTTACGGGGAGCTATACGAGGAGCAGTACTTC

V: TRBV27
J: TRBJ1-1
size: NA
D: NA
CDR3: CASRDMQNTEAFF
DNA: TGTGCCAGCAGAGACATGCAGAACACTGAAGCTTTCTTT

V: TRBV7-2
J: TRBJ2-3
size: NA
D: TRBD2
CDR3: CASRLPGLVIDTQYF
DNA: TGTGCCAGCAGGCTCCCGGGACTAGTGATAGATACGCAGTATTTT

V: TRBV28
J: TRBJ2-7
size: NA
D: TRBD1
CDR3: CASSTRDSGYSSYEQYF
DNA: TGTGCCAGCAGTACCCGGGACAGCGGATATTCTTCCTACGAGCAGTACTTC

V: TRBV6-6
J: TRBJ2-5
size: NA
D: NA
CDR3: CASNPTGAVETQYF
DNA: TGTGCCAGCAACCCGACGGGGGCGGTGGAGACCCAGTACTTC

V: TRBV5-6
J: TRBJ2-3
size: NA
D: TRBD2
CDR3: CATKRGSTDTQYF
DNA: TGTGCGACAAAGCGGGGAAGCACAGATACGCAGTATTTT

V: TRBV2
J: TRBJ1-2
size: NA
D: NA
CDR3: CAGSGRRYGYTF
DNA: TGTGCCGGTAGTGGACGGAGATATGGCTACACCTTC

V: TRBV7-8
J: TRBJ2-1
size: NA
D: TRBD1
CDR3: CASSLRGQGEFNEQFF
DNA: TGTGCCAGCAGCTTAAGAGGACAGGGGGAATTCAATGAGCAGTTCTTC

V: TRBV5-1
J: TRBJ1-3
size: NA
D: NA
CDR3: CASSFQAGGSGNTIYF
DNA: TGCGCCAGCAGCTTCCAGGCTGGGGGCTCTGGAAACACCATATATTTT

V: TRBV19
J: TRBJ1-2
size: NA
D: TRBD1
CDR3: CASIGGAYGYTF
DNA: TGTGCCAGTATAGGGGGCGCCTATGGCTACACCTTC

V: TRBV19
J: TRBJ2-3
size: NA
D: NA
CDR3: CASSPGLATDTQYF
DNA: TGTGCCAGTAGTCCCGGACTGGCGACAGATACGCAGTATTTT

V: TRBV29-1
J: TRBJ1-2
size: few
D: TRBD1
CDR3: CSVVMGQGARGYTF
DNA: TGCAGCGTTGTAATGGGACAGGGGGCTCGGGGCTACACCTTC

V: TRBV5-4
J: TRBJ2-7
size: NA
D: NA
CDR3: CASSHTRDSGGGEQYF
DNA: TGTGCCAGCAGCCACACCCGGGACTCAGGAGGGGGGGAGCAGTACTTC

V: TRBV15
J: TRBJ2-1
size: NA
D: NA
CDR3: CATSRDLGDEQFF
DNA: TGTGCCACCAGCAGAGACTTGGGGGATGAGCAGTTCTTC

V: TRBV5-4
J: TRBJ2-7
size: NA
D: NA
CDR3: CASSLPELANDEQYF
DNA: TGTGCCAGCAGCCTACCGGAACTAGCTAACGACGAGCAGTACTTC

V: TRBV7-8
J: TRBJ2-5
size: NA
D: NA
CDR3: CASSLIPKRGETQYF
DNA: TGTGCCAGCAGCTTAATTCCCAAAAGAGGGGAGACCCAGTACTTC

V: TRBV29-1
J: TRBJ1-2
size: NA
D: NA
CDR3: CSVEGGPYTF
DNA: TGCAGCGTTGAGGGAGGGCCCTACACCTTC

V: TRBV7-9
J: TRBJ2-7
size: once
D: TRBD1
CDR3: CASSLQGAHYEQYF
DNA: TGTGCCAGCAGCTTACAGGGGGCGCACTACGAGCAGTACTTC

V: TRBV11-2
J: TRBJ1-6
size: NA
D: TRBD1
CDR3: CASSLDAGGRSPLHF
DNA: TGTGCCAGCAGCTTAGATGCAGGGGGCCGTTCACCCCTCCACTTT

V: TRBV5-1
J: TRBJ1-1
size: once
D: NA
CDR3: CASGNQGTYTEAFF
DNA: TGCGCCAGCGGGAACCAGGGTACATACACTGAAGCTTTCTTT

V: TRBV27
J: TRBJ2-7
size: once
D: TRBD1
CDR3: CASSRPGQGAYEQYF
DNA: TGTGCCAGCAGTCGACCGGGACAGGGGGCGTACGAGCAGTACTTC

V: TRBV29-1
J: TRBJ1-2
size: NA
D: NA
CDR3: CSVEGQASNYGYTF
DNA: TGCAGCGTTGAAGGACAGGCCTCTAACTATGGCTACACCTTC

V: TRBV5-1
J: TRBJ2-1
size: once
D: TRBD2
CDR3: CASSLDPSSGGRDNEQFF
DNA: TGCGCCAGCAGCTTGGACCCGTCGTCGGGCGGGAGGGACAATGAGCAGTTCTTC

V: TRBV29-1
J: TRBJ2-3
size: few
D: NA
CDR3: CSAGQGEGTDTQYF
DNA: TGCAGCGCTGGTCAGGGGGAGGGCACAGATACGCAGTATTTT

V: TRBV27
J: TRBJ2-7
size: once
D: NA
CDR3: CASSLSPLSYEQYF
DNA: TGTGCCAGCAGTTTATCTCCTCTCTCCTACGAGCAGTACTTC

V: TRBV15
J: TRBJ2-6
size: NA
D: NA
CDR3: CATTPEGVGGANVLTF
DNA: TGTGCCACAACCCCGGAGGGGGTCGGGGGGGCCAACGTCCTGACTTTC

V: TRBV18
J: TRBJ1-2
size: NA
D: TRBD1
CDR3: CASSPVDRGHGYTF
DNA: TGTGCCAGCTCACCAGTGGACAGGGGACATGGCTACACCTTC

V: TRBV6-5
J: TRBJ1-3
size: NA
D: NA
CDR3: CASSLQRSSGNTIYF
DNA: TGTGCCAGCAGTTTGCAGCGAAGCTCTGGAAACACCATATATTTT

V: TRBV6-5
J: TRBJ2-2
size: NA
D: TRBD1
CDR3: CASSWTGDTGELFF
DNA: TGTGCCAGCAGTTGGACAGGGGACACCGGGGAGCTGTTTTTT

V: TRBV7-2
J: TRBJ2-7
size: NA
D: NA
CDR3: CASSQRNPTGGYEQYF
DNA: TGTGCCAGCAGCCAAAGAAACCCTACCGGCGGTTACGAGCAGTACTTC

V: TRBV28
J: TRBJ2-1
size: NA
D: TRBD2
CDR3: CASWASGDSYNEQFF
DNA: TGTGCCAGCTGGGCTAGCGGGGACTCCTACAATGAGCAGTTCTTC